These T cell receptor beta chains were read from a single sample in a study of cytomegalovirus exposure and HLA in healthy donors. TCRdb's table, derived via immunoSEQ multiplex PCR, lists solely in-frame clones and lacks some. The table lists approximately 120,000 clones, more than 75% of them singletons. Sequencing used PBMCs. The receptors derive from a man between 18 and 29 years old in good health and CMV-seronegative. CDR3s include the opening cysteine and the closing phenylalanine or tryptophan. D genes are given only for firm matches. Size tells how often a clone was seen (once, few, many) or the class of an expanded clone, and some rows leave it out.

clone_size: .; v_call: TRBV29-1; cdr3_length: 13; d_call: .; j_call: TRBJ1-2; cdr3_nt: TGCAGCGTGGGGGGAGAGTCTGGCTATGGCTACACCTTC; cdr3_aa: CSVGGESGYGYTF
clone_size: .; v_call: TRBV12-5; cdr3_length: 14; d_call: .; j_call: TRBJ1-1; cdr3_nt: TGTGCTAGTGGTTTCGGACTCATGAACACTGAAGCTTTCTTT; cdr3_aa: CASGFGLMNTEAFF
clone_size: .; v_call: TRBV9; cdr3_length: 14; d_call: TRBD1; j_call: TRBJ2-7; cdr3_nt: TGTGCCAGCAGCGCGACAGGGGCAGCCTACGAGCAGTACTTC; cdr3_aa: CASSATGAAYEQYF
clone_size: .; v_call: TRBV7-9; cdr3_length: 14; d_call: TRBD1; j_call: TRBJ1-5; cdr3_nt: TGTGCCGGACAGGGGACAGGGAACAATCAGCCCCAGCATTTT; cdr3_aa: CAGQGTGNNQPQHF
clone_size: .; v_call: TRBV2; cdr3_length: 14; d_call: TRBD1; j_call: TRBJ1-4; cdr3_nt: TGTGCCAGCAGGGGAGACAGGGTCCGTGAAAAACTGTTTTTT; cdr3_aa: CASRGDRVREKLFF
clone_size: .; v_call: TRBV4-2; cdr3_length: 14; d_call: TRBD2; j_call: TRBJ2-7; cdr3_nt: TGTGCCAGCAGCCAACGGGGGGGGACCTACGAGCAGTACTTC; cdr3_aa: CASSQRGGTYEQYF
clone_size: .; v_call: TRBV6-5; cdr3_length: 14; d_call: TRBD2; j_call: TRBJ2-1; cdr3_nt: TGTGCCAGCAGTTACGGCGGGGGGTACAATGGGCAGTTCTTC; cdr3_aa: CASSYGGGYNGQFF
clone_size: .; v_call: TRBV11-2; cdr3_length: 15; d_call: .; j_call: TRBJ2-5; cdr3_nt: TGTGCCAGCAGCTTTACGTCGGGGAGAGGGGAGACCCAGTACTTC; cdr3_aa: CASSFTSGRGETQYF
clone_size: medium-sized; v_call: TRBV6-1; cdr3_length: 13; d_call: .; j_call: TRBJ1-2; cdr3_nt: TGTGCCGCCCACTCAGGGGTTCAGAGTGGCTACACCTTC; cdr3_aa: CAAHSGVQSGYTF
clone_size: .; v_call: TRBV6-5; cdr3_length: 15; d_call: TRBD1; j_call: TRBJ1-2; cdr3_nt: TGTGCCAGCAGCCAAGGACAGGCTGCAGGTAGCGGCTACACCTTC; cdr3_aa: CASSQGQAAGSGYTF
clone_size: .; v_call: TRBV27; cdr3_length: 13; d_call: .; j_call: TRBJ2-7; cdr3_nt: TGTGCCAGCAGGTGCCAGGGTTGCCACGAGCAGTACTTC; cdr3_aa: CASRCQGCHEQYF
clone_size: .; v_call: TRBV5-1; cdr3_length: 16; d_call: TRBD1; j_call: TRBJ1-2; cdr3_nt: TGCGCCAGCAGCTTGGTCTTCTCACAGGGGGACTATGGCTACACCTTC; cdr3_aa: CASSLVFSQGDYGYTF
clone_size: once; v_call: TRBV21-1; cdr3_length: 16; d_call: .; j_call: TRBJ1-5; cdr3_nt: TGTGCCAGCAGCAAAGGGGCAGGGAATCATAATCAGCCCCAGCATTTT; cdr3_aa: CASSKGAGNHNQPQHF
clone_size: once; v_call: TRBV6-4; cdr3_length: 17; d_call: .; j_call: TRBJ2-2; cdr3_nt: TGTGCCAGCAGTGACTGGTATCGACACCCTAACACCGGGGAGCTGTTTTTT; cdr3_aa: CASSDWYRHPNTGELFF
clone_size: .; v_call: TRBV10-1; cdr3_length: 13; d_call: .; j_call: TRBJ2-2; cdr3_nt: TGCGCCAGCAGTGGGGACTACACCGGGGAGCTGTTTTTT; cdr3_aa: CASSGDYTGELFF
clone_size: .; v_call: TRBV6-4; cdr3_length: 19; d_call: .; j_call: TRBJ1-1; cdr3_nt: TGTGCCAGCAGTAAAACGTACAGGACATCTGGGGCCGTGAACACTGAAGCTTTCTTT; cdr3_aa: CASSKTYRTSGAVNTEAFF